This TCR beta chain was retrieved from a study of tumor and adjacent non-tumor tissue in lung cancer. At the level of the study: On average, productive TCRbeta reads reached about 4.17 million per sample. Findings and caveats of the study: In normal lung, the top 100 clones were significantly more dominant than in tumor.

RNA was extracted from bulk tissue without any cell sorting. Newly diagnosed lung cancer patients had thoracic surgery in China, August–late 2014, without prior chemotherapy. Concerning this clonotype itself: Its antigen is still unknown. One end of the junction fails to match germline, which may point to a read error.

The library came from three nested PCR rounds adapted from ARM-PCR protocols. MiXCR, applied by TCRdb to the multiplex PCR reads, yields one record per CDR3 protein. Of more than 75,000 distinct CDR3 sequences in the sample, around two thirds are singletons; the top ten hold roughly 12%. This receptor was identified in a woman in her 70s with non-small cell lung cancer. Sequencing input: lung tumor tissue.

The CDR3 DNA follows: TGTACCTGGAGCATGCCAGATACGCAGTATTTT. Translated: CTWSMPDTQYF. The chain couples TRBV30 to TRBJ2-3; D ambiguous. This CDR3 is 11 amino acids long. From germline, CDR1 is GTSNPN and CDR2 SVGIG (reference sequence).